These T cell receptor beta chains were read from a single sample in a study of OX40 agonist ivuxolimab in advanced cancers. Sequencing was performed with immunoSEQ multiplex PCR; in TCRdb, only in-frame clones are kept and a portion is missing. This sample has roughly 46,000 clones, with 75% to 85% found just once. The sequences come from CD4+ or CD8+ T cells sorted from blood, collected in a trial of the OX40 agonist ivuxolimab. Receptor source: an adult with an advanced solid tumor such as melanoma, head and neck, liver or kidney cancer. Both conserved end residues are trimmed from each CDR3. Some rows mark clone size as missing; the rest say once, few, many or name a class of expanded clone.

>.|TRBJ1-1|TRBV19
ASYTPHRAGLNTEAF
>.|TRBJ2-3|TRBV21-1
ASSKEGSGTDTQY
>.|TRBJ1-2|TRBV14
ASSGLPTNYGYT
>.|TRBJ2-7|TRBV29-1
SGGGYYEQY
>.|TRBJ1-1|TRBV12-5
ASGLNNRPMNTEAF
>once|TRBJ2-1|TRBV5-6
ASGRQPNNEQF
>.|TRBJ1-3|TRBV4-3
ASSQGQYSGTIY
>.|.|TRBV4-2
ASSLPFREYEQY
>.|TRBJ2-7|TRBV7-9
ASLAGTESYEQY
>.|TRBJ1-2|TRBV11-2
ASSLWHLSGTEQRGT
>.|TRBJ2-1|TRBV19
ASSGTSGRDEQF
>.|TRBJ1-1|TRBV5-4
ASSLARRNTEAF
>.|TRBJ2-7|TRBV6-1
ASSPGTDAYEQY
>.|TRBJ2-7|TRBV6-6
ASSLQAGSSYEQY
>.|TRBJ1-6|TRBV5-6
ASSLGTGDNSPLH
>few|TRBJ1-2|TRBV7-2
ASNALGDNYGYT
>.|TRBJ1-2|TRBV4-2
ASSQVIRGRNYGYT
>.|TRBJ2-7|TRBV11-2
ASSSLRGRGEQY
>.|TRBJ2-7|TRBV27
ASSLLGTSGSYEQY
>.|TRBJ1-5|TRBV23-1
ASSQYWTEFSNQPQH
>.|TRBJ2-1|TRBV15
ATSRLAGEARAYNEQF
>.|TRBJ2-7|TRBV19
ASSPHREPAYEQY
>.|TRBJ2-7|TRBV7-9
ASSQSSGHEQY
>.|TRBJ1-1|TRBV6-1
ASSEGRVSISMNTEAF
>few|TRBJ1-5|TRBV7-2
ASSLDGSSNQPQH
>.|TRBJ1-1|TRBV19
ASSSSGTPPNTEAF
>.|.|TRBV18
ASSPEGQVVPYEQY
>.|TRBJ1-1|TRBV5-1
ASNPLGGRNTEAF
>.|TRBJ2-7|TRBV6-6
ASSWERGAYEQY
>.|TRBJ1-2|TRBV9
ASSAGRDRVLGGYT
>once|TRBJ2-7|TRBV11-2
ASSLLTTLEQY
>.|TRBJ1-1|TRBV19
ASSNYRVGVTEAF
>.|TRBJ2-1|TRBV10-3
AIRKAGAPYNEQF
>medium-sized|TRBJ1-1|TRBV19
ASSSRLEAF
>.|TRBJ1-1|TRBV9
ASSARPYPTGVMNTEAF
>.|TRBJ2-3|TRBV15
ATETGGEDTQY
>.|TRBJ2-3|TRBV18
ASSIGTASTDTQY
>.|TRBJ2-2|TRBV5-5
ASSLVAGGFGYTGELF
>.|TRBJ1-1|TRBV6-5
ASTSTGEAF
>.|TRBJ1-1|TRBV5-1
ASSLRGEGTEAF
>once|TRBJ1-6|TRBV6-5
ASSYMRPSYNSPLH
>.|.|TRBV28
ASSFTGTSFEQY
>.|TRBJ1-2|TRBV2
ASRQGRSDGYT
>.|TRBJ1-2|TRBV6-5
ASRGGSYGYT
>.|TRBJ1-5|TRBV6-5
ARGPGPTRPQH
>.|TRBJ2-2|TRBV6-5
ASSYSRPGVAGELF
>.|TRBJ1-5|TRBV30
AWSAIGQGYQPQH
>.|TRBJ2-3|TRBV4-2
ASSHLAGSTDTQY
>.|TRBJ1-2|TRBV29-1
SVAPGQGNYGYT
>.|TRBJ1-1|TRBV29-1
SVRNLVTVMNTEAF
>.|TRBJ2-7|TRBV6-6
ASSYRDRSEQY
>.|TRBJ1-4|TRBV6-1
ASSYRGDEKLF
>medium-sized|TRBJ2-7|TRBV7-9
ASSLEGARGQY
>.|TRBJ1-2|TRBV14
ASSQHYRSGYT
>.|TRBJ1-4|TRBV6-6
ASGRGTANEKLF
>few|TRBJ2-1|TRBV5-1
ASSWPWGQTYNEQF
>.|TRBJ1-1|TRBV5-1
ASSFQQGQGNTEAF
>few|TRBJ2-3|TRBV5-6
ASSVRTGAIDTQY
>.|TRBJ1-3|TRBV5-1
ASTLQPGQISGNTIY